There are many counts of the clone carrying this T cell receptor (beta chain). This record comes from a study of T cell repertoires in cytomegalovirus infection. About the research overall: CMV infection together with matching HLA type was indicated by public TCR beta signatures.

CDR3 length equals 18 residues. CDR1 and CDR2 (germline): SGHKS, YYEKEE (reference sequence). Trimming took 4 bases from V and 1 from J; bases not matched to a gene: 11. TCRdb re-called the reads through MiXCR, storing one row per CDR3 protein. The sample lists 210,000 or so distinct CDR3 sequences; around 6.2% were seen once. The rearrangement joins TRBV5-5 to TRBJ2-3; 11 bases line up with TRBD2. Sequenced sample: PBMCs. This clonotype was obtained from a human donor in good health (CMV status not recorded). Some clones in this sample may be carry-over from other donors' samples. DNA for the CDR3: TGTGCCAGCAGCCAGGGACTAGCGGTTGGGGTCGGCACAGATACGCAGTATTTT. Translating it yields CASSQGLAVGVGTDTQYF.